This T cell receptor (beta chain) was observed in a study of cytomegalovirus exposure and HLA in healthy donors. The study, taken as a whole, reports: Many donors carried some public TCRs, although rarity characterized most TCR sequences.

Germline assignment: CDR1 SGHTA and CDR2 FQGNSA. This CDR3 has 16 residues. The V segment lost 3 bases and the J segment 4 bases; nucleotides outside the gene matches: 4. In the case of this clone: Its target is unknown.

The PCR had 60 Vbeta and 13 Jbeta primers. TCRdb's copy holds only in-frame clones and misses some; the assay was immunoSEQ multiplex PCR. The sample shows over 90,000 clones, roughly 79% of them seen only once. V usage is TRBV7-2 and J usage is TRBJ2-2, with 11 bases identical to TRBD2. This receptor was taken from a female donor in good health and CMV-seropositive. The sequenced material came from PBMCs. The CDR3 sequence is CASSLTSGDLTGELFF. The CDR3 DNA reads TGTGCCAGCAGCTTGACTAGCGGGGACCTCACCGGGGAGCTGTTTTTT.